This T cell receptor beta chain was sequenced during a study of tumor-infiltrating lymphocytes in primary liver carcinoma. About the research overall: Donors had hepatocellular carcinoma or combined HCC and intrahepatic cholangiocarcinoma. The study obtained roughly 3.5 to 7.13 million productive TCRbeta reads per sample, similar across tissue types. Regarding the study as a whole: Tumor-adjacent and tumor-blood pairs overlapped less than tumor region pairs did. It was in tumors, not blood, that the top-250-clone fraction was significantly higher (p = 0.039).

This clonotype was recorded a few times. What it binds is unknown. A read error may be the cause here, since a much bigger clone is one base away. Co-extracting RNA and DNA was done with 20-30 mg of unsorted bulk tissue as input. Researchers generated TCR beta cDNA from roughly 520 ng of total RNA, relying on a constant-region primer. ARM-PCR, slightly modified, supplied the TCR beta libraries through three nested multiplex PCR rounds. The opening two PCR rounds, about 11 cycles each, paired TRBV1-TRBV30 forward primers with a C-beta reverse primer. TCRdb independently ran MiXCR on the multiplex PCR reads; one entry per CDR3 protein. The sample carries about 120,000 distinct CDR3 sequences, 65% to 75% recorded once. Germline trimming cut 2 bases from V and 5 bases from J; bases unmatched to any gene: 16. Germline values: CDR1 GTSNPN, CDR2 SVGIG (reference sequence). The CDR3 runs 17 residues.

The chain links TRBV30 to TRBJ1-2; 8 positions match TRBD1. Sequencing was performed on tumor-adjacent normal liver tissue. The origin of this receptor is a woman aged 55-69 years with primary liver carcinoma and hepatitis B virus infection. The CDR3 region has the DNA TGTGCCTGGAGTATGGGGGCCCGGGGACAGGTCCTTTATGGCTACACCTTC. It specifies CAWSMGARGQVLYGYTF.